Presented here are 17 T cell receptor beta chains from one specimen sequenced in a study of regulatory T cells in long-lasting Graves disease. Libraries of TCR beta came from iRepertoire HTBI primers plus Arm-PCR of CDR3 regions. TCRdb used MiXCR to reprocess the multiplex PCR reads, holding one entry per CDR3 protein. The sample holds under 300,000 distinct CDR3 sequences; around a sixth are singletons and the top ten take 12% to 15%. Time point meaning: newly diagnosed GD, antithyroid drugs for less than 3 months. Extracted PBMC RNA gave rise to the TCR library. These records were also assigned to another study, of T cells in Graves' hyperthyroidism and ophthalmopathy.

This material consisted of peripheral blood mononuclear cells (PBMCs), taken at new diagnosis, from a patient treated with antithyroid drugs. The receptor set was obtained from a woman in her thirties with Graves disease.

This clonotype showed up many times. The gene calls are TRBV12-3 or TRBV12-4 and TRBJ1-1; D ambiguous. With 5 bases removed from V and 9 bases from J, the gap between germline ends came to 10 bases. The CDR3 runs to 11 residues. CDR3 nucleotide sequence: TGTGCCAGCAGTACTACAGAACAAGCTTTCTTT. It codes for CASSTTEQAFF.

This clonotype was seen many times. The chain couples TRBV20-1 to TRBJ2-3; D is perhaps TRBD1 (5 bases). This CDR3 has 13 residues. Trimming removed 6 bases at V and 0 bases at J, with 10 bases between. Per the germline V gene, CDR1 is DFQATT and CDR2 is SNEGSKA (reference sequence). For the CDR3, the DNA is TGCAGTGCAGGGGCCCCTAGCACAGATACGCAGTATTTT. Protein: CSAGAPSTDTQYF.

This clonotype was picked up many times. This chain links TRBV20-1 with TRBJ1-4, with a tentative D call TRBD1 (5 bases). The CDR3 consists of 15 residues. Germline V gives CDR1 DFQATT, CDR2 SNEGSKA (reference sequence). The germline V and J ends were trimmed by 5 bases and 6 bases, with 19 bases remaining between them. The CDR3 here is CSAQKDGGVDEKLFF. Here the CDR3 DNA reads TGCAGTGCTCAAAAGGACGGAGGGGTGGATGAAAAACTGTTTTTT.

The CDR3 spells CSQGDRGVNEQFF. CDR3 sequence (DNA): TGCAGTCAAGGGGACAGGGGAGTTAATGAGCAGTTCTTC. The rearrangement uses TRBV20-1 and TRBJ2-1, with 10 positions matching TRBD1. Looked up from germline, CDR1 is DFQATT and CDR2 is SNEGSKA (reference sequence). V was clipped by 8 bases and J by 7 bases; unmatched bases: 8. The CDR3 sequence is 13 residues long.

This clonotype was observed at least ten times. This chain links TRBV19 with TRBJ2-7; 8 nucleotides line up with TRBD1. CDR1 LNHDA and CDR2 SQIVND come from the germline V gene (reference sequence). The V segment lost 1 base and the J segment 2 bases; nucleotides outside the gene matches: 4. The CDR3 extends over 15 amino acids. The CDR3 loop is CASSIGQGTAYEQYF. The CDR3 region has the DNA TGTGCCAGTAGTATAGGACAGGGGACAGCCTACGAGCAGTACTTC.

The gene calls are TRBV11-2 and TRBJ2-3; D not resolved. The germline gives CDR1 SGHAT, CDR2 FQNNGV. Trimming stripped 5 bases from V and 4 bases from J, with 13 bases between. The CDR3 covers 14 residues. The CDR3 loop is CASSPSVGSDTQYF. CDR3 bases: TGTGCCAGCAGCCCCAGTGTGGGGTCAGATACGCAGTATTTT.

Many counts were recorded for this clonotype. CDR3 DNA sequence: TGTGCCAGCCAGGGGGCGCGGTACAATGAGCAGTTCTTC. Translated: CASQGARYNEQFF. The genes are TRBV7-6 and TRBJ2-1; 8 nucleotides align to TRBD1. V shed 8 bases and J 4 bases; nucleotides not matched to a gene: 4. CDR1 and CDR2 from the germline V gene are SGHVS and FNYEAQ. The CDR3 is 13 residues long.

The sample holds many counts of this clonotype. In nucleotides, the CDR3 is TGCAGTGCTAGAGAAAGCATGGCTGGCTACACCTTC. This codes for CSARESMAGYTF. The chain has TRBV20-1 and TRBJ1-2, with D uncertain. V was trimmed by 0 bases and J by 7 bases, leaving 9 bases between them. CDR3 length: 12 amino acids. Germline V lookup: CDR1 DFQATT, CDR2 SNEGSKA (reference sequence).

The rearrangement joins TRBV11-2 to TRBJ1-3; D possibly corresponds to TRBD1 (6 bases). Germline CDR1 reads SGHAT; CDR2 reads FQNNGV. This CDR3 has 14 residues. Trimming removed 4 bases from V and 2 bases from J, with 9 bases in between. CDR3 bases: TGTGCCAGCAGCTCAAACAGGGCTGGAAACACCATATATTTT. Its protein is CASSSNRAGNTIYF.

DNA for the CDR3: TGTGCCAGCAGCTTGGCCAAGGTTGGAGATACGCAGTATTTT. Its translation: CASSLAKVGDTQYF. The chain links TRBV5-5 to TRBJ2-3, with D uncertain. The CDR3 is 14 amino acids. Germline CDR1 is SGHKS and CDR2 is YYEKEE (reference sequence). V shed 0 bases and J shed 5 bases, with 10 bases lying between them.

This clonotype was seen repeatedly, ten times or more. This rearrangement joins TRBV5-1 to TRBJ1-4, with D perhaps matching TRBD1 (6 bases). The CDR3 sequence is 14 residues long. Per germline, CDR1 SGHRS and CDR2 YFSETQ. Trimming left V 4 bases short and J 8 bases short, with 15 bases between. CDR3 sequence reads: CASSRSGTQEKLFF. CDR3 nucleotide sequence: TGCGCCAGCAGCAGGTCCGGGACACAGGAAAAACTGTTTTTT. The complete variable domain, with remaining parts taken from reference TRBV5-1 and TRBJ1-4, reads KAGVTQTPRYLIKTRGQQVTLSCSPISGHRSVSWYQQTPGQGLQFLFEYFSETQRNKGNFPGRFSGRQFSNSRSEMNVSTLELGDSALYLCASSRSGTQEKLFFGSGTQLSVL.

The table lists this clonotype with a few counts. This sequence is one base from a far larger clone and is likely a read error. V usage is TRBV11-1 and J usage is TRBJ2-1; D not certain. The J call is uncertain, as TRBJ2-5 better fits the DNA end. Germline CDR1 reads SGHAT; CDR2 reads FQDESV (reference sequence). This CDR3 has 14 amino acids. The CDR3 here is CASSNRRAQGTQYF. CDR3 nucleotide sequence: TGTGCCAGCAGCAACCGAAGAGCCCAAGGGACCCAGTACTTC.

This clonotype was picked up many times. The chain links TRBV2 to TRBJ1-1; tentatively, D is TRBD1 (5 bases). The germline gives CDR1 SNHLY, CDR2 FYNNEI. The CDR3 loop spans 13 amino acids. The V end lost 6 bases, the J end lost 6 bases, and 14 bases lay between the germline ends. CDR3 DNA sequence: TGTGCCAGCAGGGGGGAGGGTAGGGCTGAAGCTTTCTTT. Translated, it gives CASRGEGRAEAFF.

This chain joins TRBV7-9 and TRBJ2-1, with D unclear. Germline CDR1 reads SEHNR; CDR2 reads FQNEAQ (reference sequence). Trimming removed 5 bases at V and 1 base at J, with 6 bases between. The CDR3 has 13 residues. Written as DNA, the CDR3 is TGTGCCAGCAGCCGTAATTCCTACAATGAGCAGTTCTTC. This encodes CASSRNSYNEQFF.

There are many counts of this clonotype. This chain uses TRBV2 with TRBJ2-6; D may match TRBD1 or TRBD2 (5 bases each). The V gene lost 7 bases and the J gene lost 3 bases, with 10 bases spanning the gap. The CDR3 is 14 amino acids. Germline CDR1 SNHLY, CDR2 FYNNEI. CDR3 in DNA: TGTGCCAGCACCCGGGACGGTGGGGCCAACGTCCTGACTTTC. Its translation: CASTRDGGANVLTF.

Many counts were recorded for this clonotype. This sequence joins TRBV3-1 and TRBJ1-1; no reliable D call. This CDR3 spans 13 amino acids. Germline V lookup: CDR1 LGHDT, CDR2 YNNKEL (reference sequence). The V gene lost 5 bases and the J gene lost 3 bases, with 10 bases spanning the gap. The CDR3 DNA reads TGTGCCAGCAGCTTCTTGGGAGACACTGAAGCTTTCTTT. It is translated as CASSFLGDTEAFF.

Many counts were recorded for this clonotype. This chain links TRBV19 with TRBJ1-5; D unresolved. The germline V gene encodes CDR1 LNHDA and CDR2 SQIVND (reference sequence). The CDR3 is made up of 15 amino acids. V lost 7 bases and J 1 base, leaving 14 bases between the germline ends. The CDR3 DNA follows: TGTGCCAGTAAAGGTTTGGGGATGAGCAATCAGCCCCAGCATTTT. Protein: CASKGLGMSNQPQHF.